These 13 T cell receptor beta chains were sequenced from one sample in a study of T cells in Graves' hyperthyroidism and ophthalmopathy. Template material for amplifying TCR beta CDR3 regions consisted of RNA transcripts. HTBI primers were employed in a first-round RT-PCR of the TCR CDR3. Using its own MiXCR run on the multiplex PCR reads, TCRdb lists one record per CDR3 protein. Here the sample spans over 700,000 distinct CDR3 sequences, approximately 40% being singletons. The sequenced sample was blood. Receptors originate from a man in his late teens or twenties with Graves' hyperthyroidism.

In this sample, this clonotype turned up a few times. The V gene is TRBV7-2, the J gene TRBJ2-5; 8 bases agree with TRBD2. This CDR3 has 16 residues. Germline CDR1 is SGHTA and CDR2 is FQGNSA. V was pared by 1 base and J by 4 bases, with 8 bases of the junction left unmatched. The CDR3, as DNA: TGTGCCAGCAGCTTAGGAGTAGCGGGGACCCCAGAGACCCAGTACTTC. Translating gives CASSLGVAGTPETQYF. The full variable domain, its missing parts supplied by reference TRBV7-2 and TRBJ2-5, is GAGVSQSPSNKVTEKGKDVELRCDPISGHTALYWYRQSLGQGLEFLIYFQGNSAPDKSGLPSDRFSAERTGGSVSTLTIQRTQQEDSAVYLCASSLGVAGTPETQYFGPGTRLLVL.

Of note for this clonotype: A single base separates this from a much larger clone, so it may be a read error. The CDR3 carries no conserved terminal phenylalanine or tryptophan, so it likely arises from a read error. The rearrangement joins TRBV15 to TRBJ2-7; D might be TRBD1 (6 bases). Trimming cost V 1 base and J 2 bases, with 12 bases left between them. The CDR3 consists of 15 residues. The germline gives CDR1 LNHNV, CDR2 YYDKDF (reference sequence). CDR3 nucleotides: TGTGCCACCAGCAGAGGGTCAAGGGGGACCTACGAGCAGTACCTC. It specifies CATSRGSRGTYEQYL.

The rearrangement links TRBV2 to TRBJ1-6, with D maybe TRBD1 (5 bases). Germline V CDR1 and CDR2: SNHLY, FYNNEI. This CDR3 has 17 residues. V lost 6 bases, J lost 7 bases, and 22 bases lay in between. CDR3 DNA: TGTGCCAGCAGGGACGCAACCTACGAGGGGCCGAATTCACCCCTCCACTTT. This gives the protein CASRDATYEGPNSPLHF.

The rearrangement joins TRBV20-1 to TRBJ2-7; tentatively, D is TRBD2 (6 bases). The germline gives CDR1 DFQATT, CDR2 SNEGSKA (reference sequence). The V gene lost 4 bases and the J gene lost 6 bases, with 16 bases spanning the gap. The CDR3 runs to 13 residues. CDR3 protein: CSATEGTPAEQYF. CDR3 in DNA: TGCAGTGCTACCGAAGGGACTCCCGCCGAGCAGTACTTC.

A note on this clonotype: A read error may explain this, as a much larger clone is one base away. J is TRBJ1-2 and V is TRBV5-6; D remains unclear. CDR3 length: 12 amino acids. Germline CDR1 and CDR2: SGHDT and YYEEEE. The chain's CDR3 is CASSGQRNGYAF. The CDR3 nucleotides read TGTGCCAGCAGCGGCCAACGGAATGGCTACGCCTTC.

The chain links TRBV20-1 to TRBJ1-1, with 8 nucleotides matching TRBD1. The V gene end was trimmed by 4 bases and the J gene end by 5 bases; junction bases not matched to a gene: 6. The germline V gene has CDR1 DFQATT and CDR2 SNEGSKA (reference sequence). This CDR3 has 13 residues. Here the CDR3 reads CSATRDRRTEAFF. As DNA, the CDR3 is TGCAGTGCTACCCGGGACAGGCGGACTGAAGCTTTCTTT.

This clonotype has just one count. Germline is not matched at one junction end, which may reflect a read error. This chain uses TRBV25-1 with TRBJ1-6; D unresolved. Germline V CDR1 and CDR2: MGHDK, SYGVNS. The length of the CDR3 is 14 residues. The CDR3 loop reads CASKESSYNSPLHF. CDR3 in DNA: TGCGCCAGCAAGGAGAGCTCCTATAATTCACCCCTCCACTTT.

This clonotype was observed a handful of times. The chain is built from TRBV4-1 and TRBJ1-2, with 7 bases aligning to TRBD1. Germline-derived CDR1 and CDR2 are MGHRA and YSYEKL. V dropped 1 base and J dropped 7; count of bases not matched to a gene: 12. The CDR3 contains 16 residues. In DNA form, the CDR3 reads TGCGCCAGCAGCCAAGCCCCCGGGACAGACGGTGGTGGCTACACCTTC. This gives the protein CASSQAPGTDGGGYTF.

The V and J genes are TRBV7-9 and TRBJ2-5, with D hard to call. Trimming pared 5 bases from V and 2 bases from J, leaving 12 bases between. The germline CDR1 and CDR2 sequences are SEHNR and FQNEAQ (reference sequence). The CDR3 has 14 amino acids. For the CDR3, the DNA is TGTGCCAGCAGCCCCCGCCTGCTACAAGAGACCCAGTACTTC. Its translation: CASSPRLLQETQYF. The full variable domain, completed using reference TRBV7-9 and TRBJ2-5, is DTGVSQNPRHKITKRGQNVTFRCDPISEHNRLYWYRQTLGQGPEFLTYFQNEAQLEKSRLLSDRFSAERPKGSFSTLEIQRTEQGDSAMYLCASSPRLLQETQYFGPGTRLLVL.

Concerning this clonotype itself: One end of the junction is discordant with germline, which a read error may explain. The chain employs TRBV9 and TRBJ2-7, with 8 positions matching TRBD2. There are 13 residues in the CDR3. The germline CDR1 and CDR2 sequences are SGDLS and YYNGEE. The CDR3 loop reads CASTPGGAGELYF. The CDR3 DNA is TGTGCCAGCACACCGGGGGGGGCCGGGGAGCTGTACTTC. The whole variable domain, filled in from reference TRBV9 and TRBJ2-7, reads DSGVTQTPKHLITATGQRVTLRCSPRSGDLSVYWYQQSLDQGLQFLIQYYNGEERAKGNILERFSAQQFPDLHSELNLSSLELGDSALYFCASTPGGAGELYFGPGTRLTVT.

The chain carries TRBV29-1 and TRBJ2-6; no firm D call. Trimming removed 4 bases at V and 5 bases at J, with 6 bases between. The V gene's germline CDR1 is SQVTM and CDR2 ANQGSEA. The CDR3 consists of 12 residues. CDR3 nucleotides: TGCAGCGTTGGAAGCAGGGCCAACGTCCTGACTTTC. This codes for CSVGSRANVLTF.

This clonotype came up many times. This chain uses TRBV6-5 with TRBJ1-6; no reliable D call. V was trimmed by 2 bases and J by 11 bases, leaving 7 bases between them. The CDR3 is made up of 12 amino acids. CDR1 is MNHEY, CDR2 SVGAGI, per germline. The CDR3 is CASSYTEAPLHF. Written as DNA, the CDR3 is TGTGCCAGCAGTTACACGGAAGCACCCCTCCACTTT.

This clonotype turned up a few times. V is TRBV12-3 or TRBV12-4 and J is TRBJ2-7; 11 bases are shared with TRBD1. Germline trimming cut 4 bases from V and 4 bases from J; bases unmatched to any gene: 6. This CDR3 comprises 15 residues. CDR3 in amino acids: CASSYPGQGVYEQYF. Written as DNA, the CDR3 is TGTGCCAGCAGTTATCCGGGACAGGGGGTTTACGAGCAGTACTTC.